The 16 T cell receptor beta chains below were found in one sample sequenced in a study of blood T cells in healthy people across ages. Next came a second PCR, run for roughly 6 to 11 cycles, which used a sample-barcoded 5' primer along with a J-beta primer mix. TCRdb reanalysed the 5' RACE reads using MiXCR and keeps one entry per CDR3 protein. This table holds about 1.8 million distinct CDR3 sequences, around 50% found once. Sequencing was carried out using blood. The receptors were gathered from a woman in her thirties or forties in good health.

The chain links TRBV2 to TRBJ2-3, with 7 bases lining up with TRBD2. In germline, CDR1 is SNHLY, CDR2 FYNNEI. J was trimmed by 2 bases and V by 7 bases; bases with no gene match: 9. The CDR3 has 15 residues. In nucleotides, the CDR3 is TGTGCCAGCAAGGGTCGGCGGGGGTCCACAGATACGCAGTATTTT. Its protein is CASKGRRGSTDTQYF.

This chain uses TRBV27 with TRBJ1-1, with a tentative D call TRBD1 (5 bases). The V gene's germline CDR1 is MNHEY and CDR2 SMNVEV (reference sequence). Between the trimmed V and J ends, which lost 3 bases and 5 bases, there was a span of 19 bases. The CDR3 length is 16 residues. DNA of the CDR3: TGTGCCAGCAGTTTCCGCAGGGTGGGGGGTAAGACTGAAGCTTTCTTT. It codes for CASSFRRVGGKTEAFF.

V is TRBV27 and J is TRBJ2-1; 8 nucleotides agree with TRBD2. The CDR3 covers 18 residues. V dropped 8 bases and J dropped 0; count of bases not matched to a gene: 15. Germline assignment: CDR1 MNHEY and CDR2 SMNVEV (reference sequence). CDR3 sequence: CASFTQSGGRNSYNEQFF. CDR3 DNA: TGTGCCAGCTTCACCCAAAGCGGGGGCCGTAACTCCTACAATGAGCAGTTCTTC.

The V call is TRBV7-3, the J call TRBJ1-2; 9 positions match TRBD1. The trim removed 1 base at V and 7 bases at J, leaving 7 bases unmatched. CDR1 and CDR2 (germline): SGHTA, FQGTGA. This CDR3 contains 15 residues. The CDR3 nucleotides read TGTGCCAGCAGCTTAATCCCTGGGACAGGGAGTGGCTACACCTTC. It specifies CASSLIPGTGSGYTF.

On this clonotype: Just one base apart from a much larger clone, this may be a read error. The genes are TRBV27 and TRBJ2-5; possibly TRBD1 for D (7 bases). The CDR3 consists of 15 residues. Germline V gene sequence: CDR1 MNHEY, CDR2 SMNVEV (reference sequence). V was cut by 0 bases and J by 5 bases, with 13 bases left in between. The CDR3 nucleotides read TGTGCCAGCAGTTTATCGTGGAGGGGGCCGGAGACCCAGTACTTC. This codes for CASSLSWRGPETQYF.

This chain links TRBV13 with TRBJ2-5; either TRBD1 or TRBD2 may supply D (5 bases each). With the DNA end fitting TRBJ2-7 better, the J assignment may be wrong. This CDR3 contains 15 residues. Germline CDR1 and CDR2: PRHDT and FYEKMQ (reference sequence). The CDR3 DNA is TGTGCCAGCAGGCCGTCGGGGCAGGGTAGTCACGAGCAGTACTTC. It yields the protein CASRPSGQGSHEQYF.

This clonotype came up a few times. The V call is TRBV12-3 or TRBV12-4, the J call TRBJ2-3; 11 bases fit TRBD2. This CDR3 has 16 residues. The J segment lost 4 bases and the V segment lost 5 bases, leaving 8 bases of the junction unmatched. CDR3 bases: TGTGCCAGCAGTACCCCCACTAGCGGGGGTCCAGATACGCAGTATTTT. As protein: CASSTPTSGGPDTQYF.

Only a few counts were recorded for this clonotype. The gene calls are TRBV20-1 and TRBJ2-7; D unresolved. The V end lost 6 bases, the J end lost 4 bases, and 16 bases lay between the germline ends. There are 13 residues in the CDR3. The germline gives CDR1 DFQATT, CDR2 SNEGSKA (reference sequence). The CDR3 sequence is CSAHMGYKYEQYF. The CDR3 coding sequence is TGCAGTGCCCACATGGGGTACAAATACGAGCAGTACTTC.

The chain has TRBV20-1 and TRBJ2-7; 8 bases align to TRBD1. TRBJ2-5 matches the DNA end more closely, so the J call is doubtful. This CDR3 is built from 14 residues. Per germline, CDR1 DFQATT and CDR2 SNEGSKA (reference sequence). The CDR3 loop is CSAFGQGRRETQYF. In DNA form, the CDR3 reads TGCAGTGCTTTCGGACAGGGAAGGCGGGAGACCCAGTACTTC.

Worth noting for this clonotype: The junction departs from the called germline gene at one end, perhaps through a read error. V and J are TRBV20-1 and TRBJ2-5, with 8 bases aligning to TRBD2. Germline V gives CDR1 DFQATT, CDR2 SNEGSKA (reference sequence). The CDR3 runs 14 residues. CDR3 nucleotides: TGCAGTGCTGTCGTAGCGGGGCGGCAAGAGGCCCAGTACTTC. This gives the protein CSAVVAGRQEAQYF.

This clonotype was detected only once. V gene TRBV18 combines with J gene TRBJ1-2, with D perhaps matching TRBD1 (5 bases). The CDR3 runs 14 residues. CDR1 is KGHSH, CDR2 LQKENI, per germline. V shed 6 bases and J shed 5 bases, with 16 bases lying between them. The CDR3 protein is CASSPRQSRYGYTF. The CDR3 nucleotides read TGTGCCAGCTCCCCGAGACAGTCACGATATGGCTACACCTTC.

The genes are TRBV11-2 and TRBJ2-3; maybe TRBD1 (6 bases). There are 15 residues in the CDR3. Germline CDR1 reads SGHAT; CDR2 reads FQNNGV. Trimming stripped 5 bases from V and 2 bases from J, with 14 bases between. CDR3 sequence (DNA): TGTGCCAGCAGCAAAACGACAGGTATCACAGATACGCAGTATTTT. It translates to CASSKTTGITDTQYF.

This chain links TRBV28 with TRBJ2-5; D is possibly TRBD1 or TRBD2 (5 bases each). This CDR3 has 15 amino acids. Trimming took off 5 bases at V and 6 bases at J, with 19 bases between the two ends. The germline V gene encodes CDR1 MDHEN and CDR2 SYDVKM. The CDR3 DNA is TGTGCCAGCAGTGATCCGCGAGGGGCGCCGAAGACCCAGTACTTC. Amino acids: CASSDPRGAPKTQYF.

V and J are TRBV5-1 and TRBJ1-1; D gene unclear. The germline V gene encodes CDR1 SGHRS and CDR2 YFSETQ. Trimming took off 9 bases at V and 0 bases at J, with 18 bases between the two ends. The CDR3 totals 15 residues. DNA for the CDR3: TGCGCCACCAGAGAACTTAGTACGATGAACACTGAAGCTTTCTTT. It specifies CATRELSTMNTEAFF.

V gene TRBV5-5 combines with J gene TRBJ2-5; weak D call: TRBD2 (6 bases). Between the trimmed V and J ends, which lost 0 bases and 4 bases, there was a span of 19 bases. The germline gives CDR1 SGHKS, CDR2 YYEKEE (reference sequence). The CDR3 is made up of 17 amino acids. CDR3 in amino acids: CASSLGGRWGGRETQYF. CDR3 bases: TGTGCCAGCAGCTTGGGGGGTAGGTGGGGAGGTCGAGAGACCCAGTACTTC.

The V gene is TRBV5-1, the J gene TRBJ2-4, with 8 bases that match TRBD2. TRBJ2-7 explains the end of the DNA better; the J call may be wrong. Germline CDR1 and CDR2: SGHRS and YFSETQ. The CDR3 extends over 17 amino acids. The CDR3 DNA reads as TGCGCCAGCAGCTTAAGAAGGGTAGCGGGGAGGAACTACGAGCAGTACTTC. Its translation: CASSLRRVAGRNYEQYF.